Listed here are 10 T cell receptor beta chains from one sample, sequenced in a study of cytomegalovirus exposure and HLA in healthy donors. A multiplex PCR was run with 60 Vbeta primers and 13 Jbeta primers. Clones were sequenced by immunoSEQ multiplex PCR, and TCRdb holds only the in-frame ones, with some missing. The repertoire includes about 120,000 clones, around 76% of them detected once, and 30% sits in the top ten. Sequenced: PBMCs. The receptors were sampled from a man in his sixties in good health and CMV-seropositive.

The chain employs TRBV11-3 and TRBJ2-7; 10 bases match TRBD2. The CDR3 extends over 15 amino acids. Trimming removed 2 bases from V and 5 bases from J; junction bases left unmatched: 6. Germline assignment: CDR1 SGHNT and CDR2 YENEEA. The CDR3, as DNA: TGTGCCAGCAGCTTAACTAGCGGGGTCTTGGACGAGCAGTACTTC. Its translation: CASSLTSGVLDEQYF.

V and J are TRBV5-1 and TRBJ2-5; weak D call: TRBD2 (6 bases). The length of the CDR3 is 14 residues. CDR1 SGHRS and CDR2 YFSETQ come from the germline V gene. Trimming cost V 7 bases and J 2 bases, with 15 bases left between them. The chain's CDR3 is CASSGSGAQETQYF. The CDR3 region has the DNA TGCGCCAGCTCCGGGTCGGGAGCACAAGAGACCCAGTACTTC.

The chain employs TRBV18 and TRBJ2-1; a possible D gene is TRBD2 (5 bases). From germline, CDR1 is KGHSH and CDR2 LQKENI. The V gene lost 3 bases and the J gene lost 3 bases, with 18 bases spanning the gap. This CDR3 is 17 amino acids long. The CDR3 here is CASSPLPSGTLYNEQFF. CDR3 nucleotides: TGTGCCAGCTCACCTCTCCCGAGCGGAACCCTCTACAATGAGCAGTTCTTC.

This clone was found once. The chain joins TRBV7-9 to TRBJ1-5; D possibly corresponds to TRBD1 (6 bases). The V gene lost 1 base and the J gene lost 2 bases, with 15 bases spanning the gap. From germline, CDR1 is SEHNR and CDR2 FQNEAQ (reference sequence). The CDR3 loop spans 17 amino acids. The CDR3 loop is CASSLGRQGRGNQPQHF. The CDR3 DNA follows: TGTGCCAGCAGCTTAGGGAGGCAGGGGAGAGGCAATCAGCCCCAGCATTTT. The variable domain in full, with the rest retrieved from reference TRBV7-9 and TRBJ1-5, is DTGVSQNPRHKITKRGQNVTFRCDPISEHNRLYWYRQTLGQGPEFLTYFQNEAQLEKSRLLSDRFSAERPKGSFSTLEIQRTEQGDSAMYLCASSLGRQGRGNQPQHFGDGTRLSIL.

This clone was counted a few times. V is TRBV5-1 and J is TRBJ1-1; D is unresolved. Per germline, CDR1 SGHRS and CDR2 YFSETQ. Between the trimmed V and J ends, which lost 4 bases and 1 base, there was a span of 8 bases. This CDR3 contains 13 residues. CDR3 residues: CASSTGTNTEAFF. In DNA, the CDR3 is TGCGCCAGCAGCACCGGTACGAACACTGAAGCTTTCTTT.

This clone was seen a few times. The chain has TRBV2 and TRBJ1-4, with 8 nucleotides matching TRBD1. The CDR3 consists of 14 residues. With 6 bases clipped from V and 8 bases from J, the junction kept 8 bases outside the gene matches. The germline gives CDR1 SNHLY, CDR2 FYNNEI. Here the CDR3 DNA reads TGTGCCAGCAGCTACGACAGGGGTGGGGAAAAACTGTTTTTT. Its translation: CASSYDRGGEKLFF.

The rearrangement links TRBV19 to TRBJ1-1; 9 bases line up with TRBD1. Germline lookup yields CDR1 LNHDA and CDR2 SQIVND (reference sequence). CDR3 length: 15 amino acids. The junction had 4 bases not matched to a gene; V was cut back by 4 bases and J by 1 base. The CDR3, as DNA: TGTGCCAGTAGTAGGACGGACAGGGGGAACACTGAAGCTTTCTTT. It codes for CASSRTDRGNTEAFF.

V and J are TRBV18 and TRBJ2-2; the match to TRBD2 covers 15 bases. The CDR3 contains 20 residues. After removal of 4 bases from V and 1 base from J, the junction contained 10 bases not matched to a gene. Germline V gene lookup returns CDR1 KGHSH and CDR2 LQKENI. CDR3 sequence reads: CASSQRTSGRALGNTGELFF. CDR3 nucleotides: TGTGCCAGCTCACAAAGGACTAGCGGGAGGGCCCTCGGGAACACCGGGGAGCTGTTTTTT.

This clone was seen a few times. This sequence joins TRBV6-1 and TRBJ1-1; D gene unclear. The germline V gene has CDR1 MNHNS and CDR2 SASEGT. This CDR3 region has 12 residues. The ends were cut back, 4 bases at V and 9 bases at J, with 12 bases in the middle. In nucleotides, the CDR3 is TGTGCCAGCAGTGTGCAGGCAATCCAAGCTTTCTTT. Translating gives CASSVQAIQAFF.

The chain combines TRBV19 with TRBJ2-7; no clear D gene. Germline CDR1 and CDR2: LNHDA and SQIVND (reference sequence). The CDR3 is 15 amino acids. V lost 1 base to trimming and J lost 1 base, with 11 bases between them. The CDR3 DNA follows: TGTGCCAGTAGTATAGCTGGAGACTTTTCCTACGAGCAGTACTTC. Protein: CASSIAGDFSYEQYF.